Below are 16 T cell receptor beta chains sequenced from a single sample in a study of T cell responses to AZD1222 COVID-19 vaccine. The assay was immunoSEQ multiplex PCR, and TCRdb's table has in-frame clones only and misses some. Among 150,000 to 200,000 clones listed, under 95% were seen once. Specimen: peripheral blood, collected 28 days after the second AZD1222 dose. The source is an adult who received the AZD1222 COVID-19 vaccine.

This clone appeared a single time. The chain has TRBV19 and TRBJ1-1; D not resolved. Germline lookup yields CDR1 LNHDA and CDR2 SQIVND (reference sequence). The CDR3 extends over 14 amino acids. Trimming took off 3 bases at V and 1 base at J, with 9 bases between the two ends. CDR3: CASSIMGGNTEAFF. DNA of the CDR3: TGTGCCAGTAGTATTATGGGCGGGAACACTGAAGCTTTCTTT.

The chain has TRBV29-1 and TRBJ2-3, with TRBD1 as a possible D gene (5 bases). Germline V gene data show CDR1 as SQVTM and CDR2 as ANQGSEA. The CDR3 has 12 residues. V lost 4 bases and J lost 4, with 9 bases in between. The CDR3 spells CSVAGWADTQYF. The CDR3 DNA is TGCAGCGTTGCAGGGTGGGCAGATACGCAGTATTTT.

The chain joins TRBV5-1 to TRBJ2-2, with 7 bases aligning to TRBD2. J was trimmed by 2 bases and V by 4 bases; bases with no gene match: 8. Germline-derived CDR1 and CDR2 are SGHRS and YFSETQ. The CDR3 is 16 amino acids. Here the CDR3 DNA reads TGCGCCAGCAGCCGCTGGGAGCGGGGTAACACCGGGGAGCTGTTTTTT. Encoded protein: CASSRWERGNTGELFF.

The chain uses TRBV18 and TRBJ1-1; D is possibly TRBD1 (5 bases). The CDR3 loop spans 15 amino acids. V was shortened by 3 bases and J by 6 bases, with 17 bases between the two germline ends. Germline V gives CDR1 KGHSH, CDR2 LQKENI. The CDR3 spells CASSPIDITGPEAFF. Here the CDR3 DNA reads TGTGCCAGCTCACCTATAGACATTACGGGGCCTGAAGCTTTCTTT. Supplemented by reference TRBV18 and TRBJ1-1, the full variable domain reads NAGVMQNPRHLVRRRGQEARLRCSPMKGHSHVYWYRQLPEEGLKFMVYLQKENIIDESGMPKERFSAEFPKEGPSILRIQQVVRGDSAAYFCASSPIDITGPEAFFGQGTRLTVV.

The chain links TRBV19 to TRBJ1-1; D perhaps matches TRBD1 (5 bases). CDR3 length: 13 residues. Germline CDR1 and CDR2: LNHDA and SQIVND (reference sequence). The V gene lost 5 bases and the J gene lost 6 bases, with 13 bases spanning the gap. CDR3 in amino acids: CASSVEVGAEAFF. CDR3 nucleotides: TGTGCCAGTAGTGTCGAGGTGGGGGCTGAAGCTTTCTTT.

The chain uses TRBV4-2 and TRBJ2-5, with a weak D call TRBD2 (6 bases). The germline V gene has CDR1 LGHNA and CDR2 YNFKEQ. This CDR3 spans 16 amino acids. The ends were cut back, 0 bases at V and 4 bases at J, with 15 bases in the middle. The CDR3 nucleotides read TGTGCCAGCAGCCAAGATTCCGCTAGCGTTCGAGAGACCCAGTACTTC. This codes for CASSQDSASVRETQYF.

CDR3 residues: CASSQSPGAGEKLFF. The CDR3, as DNA: TGCGCCAGCAGCCAATCGCCGGGCGCGGGTGAAAAACTGTTTTTT. The chain joins TRBV4-3 to TRBJ1-4; the D is unclear. The CDR3 loop spans 15 amino acids. CDR1 is LGHNA and CDR2 is YSLEER in the germline V gene. Deletions cut 2 bases from V and 7 bases from J, with 14 bases between.

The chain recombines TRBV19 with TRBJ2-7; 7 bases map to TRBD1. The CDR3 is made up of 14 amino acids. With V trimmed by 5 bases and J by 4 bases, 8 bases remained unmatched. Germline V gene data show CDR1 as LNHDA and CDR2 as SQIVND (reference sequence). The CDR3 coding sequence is TGTGCCAGTAGTCCGTACAGGGGTGGGTACGAGCAGTACTTC. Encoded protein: CASSPYRGGYEQYF.

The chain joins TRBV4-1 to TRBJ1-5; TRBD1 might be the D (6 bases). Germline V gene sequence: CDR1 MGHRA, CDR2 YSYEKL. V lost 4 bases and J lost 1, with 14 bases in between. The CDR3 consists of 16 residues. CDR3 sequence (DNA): TGCGCCAGCAGCCTAGAGGACAGCTTGAGCAATCAGCCCCAGCATTTT. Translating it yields CASSLEDSLSNQPQHF.

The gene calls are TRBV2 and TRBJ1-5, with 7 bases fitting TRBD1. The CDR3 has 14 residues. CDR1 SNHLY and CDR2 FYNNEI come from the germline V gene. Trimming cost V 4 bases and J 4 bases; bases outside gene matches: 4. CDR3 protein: CASSAQGVNQPQHF. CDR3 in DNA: TGTGCCAGCAGTGCTCAGGGGGTAAATCAGCCCCAGCATTTT.

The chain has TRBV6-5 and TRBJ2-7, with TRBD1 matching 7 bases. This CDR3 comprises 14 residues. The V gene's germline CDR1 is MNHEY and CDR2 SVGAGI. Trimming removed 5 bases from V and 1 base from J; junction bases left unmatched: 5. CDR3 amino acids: CASSPPGQSYEQYF. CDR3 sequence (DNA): TGTGCCAGCAGTCCTCCGGGACAGTCCTACGAGCAGTACTTC.

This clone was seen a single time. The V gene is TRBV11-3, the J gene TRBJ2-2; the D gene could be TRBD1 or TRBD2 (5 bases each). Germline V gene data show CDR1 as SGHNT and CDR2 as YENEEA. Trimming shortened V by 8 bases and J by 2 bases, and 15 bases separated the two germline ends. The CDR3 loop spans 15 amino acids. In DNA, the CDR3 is TGTGCCAGCTCGACCCGGGACGGAAACACCGGGGAGCTGTTTTTT. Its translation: CASSTRDGNTGELFF.

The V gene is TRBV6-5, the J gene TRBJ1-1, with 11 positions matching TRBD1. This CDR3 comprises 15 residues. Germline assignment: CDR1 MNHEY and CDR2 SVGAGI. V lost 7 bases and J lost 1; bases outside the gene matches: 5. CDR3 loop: CASTGTGGSNTEAFF. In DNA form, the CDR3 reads TGTGCCAGCACAGGGACAGGGGGTTCGAACACTGAAGCTTTCTTT.

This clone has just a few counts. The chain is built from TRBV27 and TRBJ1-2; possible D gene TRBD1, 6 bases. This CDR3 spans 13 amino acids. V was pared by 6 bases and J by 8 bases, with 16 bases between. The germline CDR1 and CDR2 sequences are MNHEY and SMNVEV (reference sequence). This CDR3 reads CASRSQGPGGYTF. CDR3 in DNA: TGTGCCAGCAGGTCACAGGGCCCCGGGGGCTACACCTTC.

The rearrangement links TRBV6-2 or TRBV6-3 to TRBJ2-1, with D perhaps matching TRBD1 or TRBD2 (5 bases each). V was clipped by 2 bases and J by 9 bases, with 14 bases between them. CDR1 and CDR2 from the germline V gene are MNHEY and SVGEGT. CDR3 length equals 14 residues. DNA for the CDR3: TGTGCCAGCAGTTACGGGGACCGCTTAAGTGAGCAGTTCTTC. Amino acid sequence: CASSYGDRLSEQFF.

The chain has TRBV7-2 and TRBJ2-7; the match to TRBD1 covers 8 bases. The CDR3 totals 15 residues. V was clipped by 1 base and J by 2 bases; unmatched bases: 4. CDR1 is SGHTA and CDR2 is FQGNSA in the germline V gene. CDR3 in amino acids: CASSLEATGAYEQYF. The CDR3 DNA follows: TGTGCCAGCAGCTTAGAAGCGACAGGGGCCTACGAGCAGTACTTC.